A selection of T cell receptor beta chains follows, all from one sample in a study of regulatory T cells in long-lasting Graves disease. TCRdb redid the calling of the multiplex PCR reads with MiXCR, one entry per CDR3 protein. Altogether roughly 500,000 distinct CDR3 sequences are present, 13% to 15% being singletons, with the ten largest covering about 15%. This sample also appeared in a second study, on T cells in Graves' hyperthyroidism and ophthalmopathy.

This material consisted of peripheral blood mononuclear cells (PBMCs), taken at new diagnosis, from a patient treated with antithyroid drugs. The receptors were gathered from a woman aged 45-59 years with Graves disease. Both conserved end residues are part of each CDR3. D genes are given only for firm matches. Size is stated for part of the rows, as once, few or many counts, or as a class when the clone is expanded.

abundance: few; d_gene: TRBD2; v_gene: TRBV19; j_gene: TRBJ2-7; CDR3aa: CASMRSWTSGYEQYF; CDR3nt: TGTGCCAGTATGCGTTCGTGGACTAGCGGCTACGAGCAGTACTTC
abundance: few; d_gene: NA; v_gene: TRBV5-1; j_gene: TRBJ1-4; CDR3aa: CASSFTDNTANEKLFF; CDR3nt: TGCGCCAGCAGCTTTACGGACAACACGGCTAATGAAAAACTGTTTTTT
abundance: few; d_gene: NA; v_gene: TRBV5-1; j_gene: TRBJ2-7; CDR3aa: CASSPGRVEQYF; CDR3nt: TGCGCCAGCAGCCCGGGCAGAGTCGAGCAGTACTTC
abundance: few; d_gene: NA; v_gene: TRBV19; j_gene: TRBJ2-1; CDR3aa: CASSDRAKQKNEQFF; CDR3nt: TGTGCCAGTAGCGATCGTGCCAAACAAAAGAATGAGCAGTTCTTC
abundance: many; d_gene: NA; v_gene: TRBV7-8; j_gene: TRBJ1-5; CDR3aa: CASSAPSGGLRQPQHF; CDR3nt: TGTGCCAGCAGCGCCCCTTCCGGGGGGCTCAGGCAGCCCCAGCATTTT
abundance: many; d_gene: TRBD1; v_gene: TRBV27; j_gene: TRBJ2-1; CDR3aa: CASSPEDRGLNEQFF; CDR3nt: TGTGCCAGCAGTCCGGAGGACAGGGGATTAAATGAGCAGTTCTTC
abundance: few; d_gene: NA; v_gene: TRBV9; j_gene: TRBJ2-1; CDR3aa: CASSQGSEQFF; CDR3nt: TGTGCCAGCAGCCAGGGGAGTGAGCAGTTCTTC
abundance: NA; d_gene: TRBD2; v_gene: TRBV7-2; j_gene: TRBJ2-5; CDR3aa: CATAGLVIETQYF; CDR3nt: TGTGCCACCGCGGGACTAGTGATAGAGACCCAGTACTTC
abundance: many; d_gene: NA; v_gene: TRBV30; j_gene: TRBJ2-7; CDR3aa: CAWSKTNSHEQYF; CDR3nt: TGTGCCTGGAGTAAGACCAATAGCCACGAGCAGTACTTC
abundance: NA; d_gene: TRBD1; v_gene: TRBV6-2/TRBV6-3; j_gene: TRBJ1-3; CDR3aa: CASGQASSGNTIYF; CDR3nt: TGTGCCAGCGGACAGGCAAGCTCTGGAAACACCATATATTTT
abundance: many; d_gene: NA; v_gene: TRBV3-1; j_gene: TRBJ1-6; CDR3aa: CASSQALGVGVSPLHF; CDR3nt: TGTGCCAGCAGCCAAGCCTTGGGGGTAGGAGTTTCACCCCTCCACTTT
abundance: few; d_gene: TRBD1; v_gene: TRBV19; j_gene: TRBJ2-5; CDR3aa: CASSIVGTEETQYF; CDR3nt: TGTGCCAGTAGTATAGTTGGGACAGAAGAGACCCAGTACTTC
abundance: many; d_gene: TRBD2; v_gene: TRBV24-1; j_gene: TRBJ2-2; CDR3aa: CATSDLGLAGAPGELFF; CDR3nt: TGTGCCACCAGTGATTTAGGACTAGCGGGAGCTCCCGGGGAGCTGTTTTTT
abundance: NA; d_gene: NA; v_gene: TRBV4-1; j_gene: TRBJ1-1; CDR3aa: CASSQVPTASVAAFF; CDR3nt: TGCGCCAGCAGCCAAGTCCCGACAGCAAGCGTTGCAGCTTTCTTT
abundance: many; d_gene: NA; v_gene: TRBV7-2; j_gene: TRBJ1-2; CDR3aa: CASSLSLDRTSYGYTF; CDR3nt: TGTGCCAGCAGCTTATCCCTGGACAGAACTTCGTATGGCTACACCTTC
abundance: NA; d_gene: NA; v_gene: TRBV25-1; j_gene: TRBJ2-6; CDR3aa: CASSDPTGANGANVLTF; CDR3nt: TGTGCCAGCAGTGATCCGACGGGGGCCAATGGGGCCAACGTCCTGACTTTC
abundance: many; d_gene: TRBD1; v_gene: TRBV29-1; j_gene: TRBJ1-2; CDR3aa: CSVEGDTRGGRGGYTF; CDR3nt: TGCAGCGTTGAAGGGGATACGAGAGGGGGCCGTGGTGGCTACACCTTC
abundance: many; d_gene: TRBD2; v_gene: TRBV2; j_gene: TRBJ2-7; CDR3aa: CASSDPGLAGGSSYEQYF; CDR3nt: TGTGCCAGCAGTGACCCGGGACTAGCGGGAGGGTCCTCCTACGAGCAGTACTTC
abundance: many; d_gene: TRBD1; v_gene: TRBV28; j_gene: TRBJ2-7; CDR3aa: CASSTLLRTGSHEQYF; CDR3nt: TGTGCCAGCAGTACACTCCTCCGGACAGGGTCACACGAGCAGTACTTC
abundance: many; d_gene: NA; v_gene: TRBV3-1; j_gene: TRBJ2-1; CDR3aa: CASSHSDSEQFF; CDR3nt: TGTGCCAGCAGCCACTCGGACTCCGAGCAGTTCTTC
abundance: many; d_gene: TRBD2; v_gene: TRBV18; j_gene: TRBJ2-5; CDR3aa: CASSPPYPGGQETQYF; CDR3nt: TGTGCCAGCTCACCACCGTACCCGGGAGGCCAAGAGACCCAGTACTTC
abundance: few; d_gene: NA; v_gene: TRBV9; j_gene: TRBJ1-4; CDR3aa: CASSPGTTNLDEKLFF; CDR3nt: TGTGCCAGCAGCCCCGGGACTACCAATTTGGATGAAAAACTGTTTTTT
abundance: many; d_gene: NA; v_gene: TRBV5-1; j_gene: TRBJ2-3; CDR3aa: CASRRERTDTQYF; CDR3nt: TGCGCCAGCAGACGGGAGCGCACAGATACGCAGTATTTT
abundance: many; d_gene: TRBD2; v_gene: TRBV28; j_gene: TRBJ2-7; CDR3aa: CASSLSGRAHEQYF; CDR3nt: TGTGCCAGCAGTTTAAGCGGGAGGGCGCACGAGCAGTACTTC
abundance: many; d_gene: NA; v_gene: TRBV28; j_gene: TRBJ2-7; CDR3aa: CASSLPPYEQYF; CDR3nt: TGTGCCAGCAGCCTTCCTCCCTACGAGCAGTACTTC
abundance: many; d_gene: NA; v_gene: TRBV7-2; j_gene: TRBJ2-5; CDR3aa: CASSAAPRVEDKETQYF; CDR3nt: TGTGCCAGCAGCGCCGCGCCCAGGGTGGAGGACAAAGAGACCCAGTACTTC
abundance: few; d_gene: NA; v_gene: TRBV9; j_gene: TRBJ1-1; CDR3aa: CASSPLPSRNTEAFF; CDR3nt: TGTGCCAGCAGCCCCCTCCCTTCCCGAAACACTGAAGCTTTCTTT
abundance: NA; d_gene: TRBD1; v_gene: TRBV5-5; j_gene: TRBJ1-5; CDR3aa: CASSQGQGGIQPQHF; CDR3nt: TGTGCCAGCAGCCAGGGACAGGGGGGGATACAGCCCCAGCATTTT
abundance: many; d_gene: NA; v_gene: TRBV6-2/TRBV6-3; j_gene: TRBJ1-4; CDR3aa: CASSLARGQHEKLFF; CDR3nt: TGTGCCAGCAGTTTAGCCCGTGGACAGCATGAAAAACTGTTTTTT
abundance: NA; d_gene: NA; v_gene: TRBV6-2/TRBV6-3; j_gene: TRBJ2-1; CDR3aa: CASSPAVGVKNEQFF; CDR3nt: TGTGCCAGCAGCCCCGCCGTGGGGGTGAAGAATGAGCAGTTCTTC
abundance: few; d_gene: TRBD2; v_gene: TRBV5-1; j_gene: TRBJ2-3; CDR3aa: CASMGGSPTDTQYF; CDR3nt: TGCGCCAGCATGGGCGGGAGTCCGACAGATACGCAGTATTTT
abundance: many; d_gene: TRBD1; v_gene: TRBV12-3/TRBV12-4; j_gene: TRBJ1-2; CDR3aa: CASSGQGPNYGYTF; CDR3nt: TGTGCCAGCAGCGGACAGGGACCAAACTATGGCTACACCTTC
abundance: NA; d_gene: NA; v_gene: TRBV14; j_gene: TRBJ1-3; CDR3aa: CASSHSGLFGWDTIYF; CDR3nt: TGTGCCAGCAGCCACTCAGGGTTGTTCGGCTGGGACACCATATATTTT
abundance: many; d_gene: TRBD2; v_gene: TRBV7-8; j_gene: TRBJ2-1; CDR3aa: CASTRGTIYNEQFF; CDR3nt: TGTGCCAGCACCCGGGGGACTATCTACAATGAGCAGTTCTTC
abundance: many; d_gene: NA; v_gene: TRBV5-1; j_gene: TRBJ2-7; CDR3aa: CASSFQRSSYEQYF; CDR3nt: TGCGCCAGCAGCTTCCAGCGGAGCTCCTACGAGCAGTACTTC